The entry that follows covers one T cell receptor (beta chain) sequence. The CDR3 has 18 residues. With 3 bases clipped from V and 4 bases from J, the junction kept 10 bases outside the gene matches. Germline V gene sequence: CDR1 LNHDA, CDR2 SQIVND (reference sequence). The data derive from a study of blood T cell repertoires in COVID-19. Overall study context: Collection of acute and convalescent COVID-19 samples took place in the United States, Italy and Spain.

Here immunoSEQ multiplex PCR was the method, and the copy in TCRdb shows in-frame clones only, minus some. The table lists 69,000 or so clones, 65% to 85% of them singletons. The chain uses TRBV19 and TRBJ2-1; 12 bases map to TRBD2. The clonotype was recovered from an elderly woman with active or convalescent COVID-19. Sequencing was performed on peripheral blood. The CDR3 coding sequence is TGTGCCAGTAGTATTAGACTAGCGGGAGCGCCGGTTTACAATGAGCAGTTCTTC. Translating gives CASSIRLAGAPVYNEQFF.